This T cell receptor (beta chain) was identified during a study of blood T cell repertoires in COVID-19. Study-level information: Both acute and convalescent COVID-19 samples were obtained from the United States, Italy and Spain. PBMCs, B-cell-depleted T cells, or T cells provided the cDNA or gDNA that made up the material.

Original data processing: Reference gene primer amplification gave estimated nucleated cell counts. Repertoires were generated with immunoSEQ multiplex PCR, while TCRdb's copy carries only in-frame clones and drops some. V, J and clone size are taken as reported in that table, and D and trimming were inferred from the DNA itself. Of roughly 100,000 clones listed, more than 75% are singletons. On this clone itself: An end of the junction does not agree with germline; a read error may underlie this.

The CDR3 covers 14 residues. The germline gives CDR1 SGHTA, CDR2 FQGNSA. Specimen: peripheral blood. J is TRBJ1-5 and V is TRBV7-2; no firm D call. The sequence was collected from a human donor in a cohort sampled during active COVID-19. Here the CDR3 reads CASSLGPGGQLQHF. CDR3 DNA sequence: TGTGCCAGCAGCTTAGGCCCAGGTGGTCAGCTCCAGCATTTT. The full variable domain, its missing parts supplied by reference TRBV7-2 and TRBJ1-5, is GAGVSQSPSNKVTEKGKDVELRCDPISGHTALYWYRQSLGQGLEFLIYFQGNSAPDKSGLPSDRFSAERTGGSVSTLTIQRTQQEDSAVYLCASSLGPGGQLQHFGDGTRLSIL.